This T cell receptor (beta chain) came from a study of spatial heterogeneity in lung cancer. The time point was: sample taken at primary tumor resection. Sequencing was performed on whole RNA extracted from tumor and nontumor lung tissue, or from frozen PBMC, and the material was left unsorted. MiXCR was run by TCRdb on the 5' RACE reads, yielding one entry per CDR3 protein. Seen here are 100,000 to 110,000 distinct CDR3 sequences, 4.4% observed once, and the top ten hold 21%. This CDR3 has 17 residues. V lost 1 base, J lost 1 base, and 17 bases lay in between. Germline V gene lookup returns CDR1 SGHDT and CDR2 YYEEEE. Study conclusions and caveats: Tumoral mutation counts were tracked by counts of expanded intratumoral alpha and beta TCRs.

This clonotype was recorded at least ten times. Its specificity is not known. This TCR was sampled from a male donor with early-stage non-small cell lung cancer. The source material was lung tumor tissue, sampled at surgery. The chain uses TRBV5-6 and TRBJ1-1, with D possibly matching TRBD1 (6 bases). The CDR3 region is CASSLSWGGTTNTEAFF. The CDR3 coding sequence is TGTGCCAGCAGCTTGTCCTGGGGGGGGACAACGAACACTGAAGCTTTCTTT.